This entry is about one T cell receptor beta chain. This sample is part of a study of graft-versus-host responses after intestinal transplantation. Background on the study: All of the recipients had induction that used anti-thymocyte globulin, then tacrolimus and steroids for about 3 years.

Repertoires were generated with immunoSEQ multiplex PCR, while TCRdb's copy carries only in-frame clones and drops some. The sample consists of about 64,000 clones, more than 90% of them appearing once. Trimming removed 3 bases at V and 5 bases at J, with 24 bases between. The CDR3 loop spans 17 amino acids. Germline loops: CDR1 SGHNT, CDR2 YYREEE (reference sequence). The sample in question was bone marrow, obtained around 730 days after intestinal transplantation. The source of this sequence is a human patient who received an intestinal transplant, so some T cells may come from the graft donor. This rearrangement joins TRBV5-4 to TRBJ2-7; TRBD1 is a possible D gene (6 bases). The CDR3 coding sequence is TGTGCCAGCAGCTCGCCGACGCTACAGGGAGTGAAGGACGAGCAGTACTTC. Residues: CASSSPTLQGVKDEQYF.